What follows is one T cell receptor (beta chain) and its context. The antigen it binds to is not known. There are no base qualities to consult, and no much larger clone falls within one base. Using the deep immunoSEQ assay, TCR CDR3 regions were amplified from genomic DNA by multiplex PCR. Genomic DNA extracted from each cell subset was distributed evenly over all wells of several immunoSEQ 96-well plates, and each plate served as one replicate. Each replicate PCR for sorted subsets received 150 to 250 ng genomic DNA, equal to roughly 30,000 T cell genomes. The purified libraries were quantified using a Qubit 3.0 fluorometer, sized with a Bioanalyzer 2100, and then quantified again using the KAPA Library Quantification kit. A separate single-read 150-cycle Illumina NextSeq 550 flow cell was used to sequence each immunoSEQ 96-well plate. Turning to the authors' computational methods: Because only junctional sequences without quality scores were contained in the immunoSEQ output, filtering matching that applied to full-length reads could not be performed. To assign V/J genes and CDR3, sequences were annotated against IMGT germline references using PyIR, a Python wrapper for IgBLAST v1.9. Reads with weak V/J assignments (E-value above 1e-6), missing CDR3, stop codons, out-of-frame junctions, or ambiguous translated residues were removed. V3J clonotypes were defined as sequences sharing an identical inferred V gene, J gene, and CDR3 amino acid sequence. Percentage overlap between repertoires was computed as shared unique clonotypes divided by the size of the smaller repertoire. Three approaches were used to assess repertoire richness: RTK rarefaction, the Chao1 estimator, and Recon v2.1 estimates of unobserved clonotypes. For all TCRbeta clonotypes obtained by the gDNA method from a few donors, generation probabilities were computed with OLGA. In TCRdb, the immuneACCESS table is reduced to in-frame sequences with V and J assigned. These tables do not hold every clone; where another copy was compared, an unresolved V gene accounts for under half, and the others remain unexplained. The DNA gave D and trimming, while V, J and clone size come from that table. The sample yields approximately 340,000 clones; more than 60% were counted once. About 9.4% of the sample lies in the top ten.

The sample comes from a study of shared clonotypes between healthy human individuals (dated by TCRdb to 2018 to 2021). At the level of the whole study: A few men and two women, aged 18 to 49 years, made up the cohort. To estimate repertoire size and how much clonotype sharing occurs between individuals, the study deeply sequenced the blood TCR repertoires of roughly 5 healthy adults. Each donor's leukapheresis produced roughly between roughly 0.85 and 9.5 billion PBMCs. For each donor, CD4 naive and CD4 memory were each given three plates, CD8 naive was given two plates, and CD8 memory was given one plate. Libraries were prepared and TCR repertoires were sequenced by different laboratories using diverse techniques, in order to increase sequencing depth and limit assay-specific biases.

Donors were healthy HIV-negative adults with no recently reported acute infections or vaccinations. Only Caucasian adults living in Nashville, Tennessee, USA were represented among the donors. CD4+ T cells were enriched by magnetic negative selection; naive cells were then positively selected on CD45RA, and the negative fraction formed the memory subset. After blood collection by leukapheresis, PBMCs were isolated using Ficoll-Histopaque density gradient centrifugation and then cryopreserved in the vapor phase of liquid nitrogen. Analytical flow cytometry was used to check the purity and quantity of every magnetically sorted T cell population. Each sorted fraction had its genomic DNA isolated and then quantified by UV absorbance on a Nanodrop 2000c. Counted from cysteine to phenylalanine, this CDR3 has 14 amino acids. Only the CDR3 part of the read is kept: 42 bases, read in frame from the first base. Between the V and J ends, shortened by 0 bases and 4 bases respectively, the junction contains 7 bases. CDR1 and CDR2 are drawn from the germline V gene: LGHNA, YNFKEQ.

The investigation overall reported the following: Naive subsets generally had larger estimated clonotype richness than memory subsets did. Incomplete sequencing was indicated by rarefaction of sorted-subset datasets, despite the large sequencing depth. Clonotypes shared by all four sorted-subset donors showed higher generation probabilities than non-shared clonotypes. Because the study included only a small number of donors, the genetic and exposure-history diversity represented was limited. Across four donors, roughly 5% of naive CD4, over 3% of naive CD8, about 2.3% of memory CD4, and 0.4% of memory CD8 clonotypes were shared. Based on pairwise subsampling, the degree of clonotype sharing among donors was expected to be affected by sequencing depth. Sampling was restricted to blood, and TCR repertoires in tissue are likely to differ from TCR repertoires in blood.

Rearrangement joined TRBV4-2 to TRBJ1-3, with the D gene not confidently named. The TCR was taken from a man aged 25 to 40 in good health. The specimen was memory CD4+ T cells sorted from blood. What the cell subset or site label conveys for this sample: CD45RA-negative fraction. The bases read TGTGCCAGCAGCCAAGACCTAGCGGGAAACACCATATATTTT. It is translated as CASSQDLAGNTIYF.